This T cell receptor beta chain is from a study of T-cell reconstitution after alpha-beta-depleted transplantation in children. For TCRbeta, the library was prepared with unique molecular identifiers. TCRdb reprocessed the PCR reads with MiXCR, giving one entry per CDR3 protein. The table records over 200,000 distinct CDR3 sequences, roughly 8.1% of them present only once. The germline gives CDR1 DFQATT, CDR2 SNEGSKA (reference sequence). CDR3 length equals 14 residues. V was cut by 1 base and J by 2 bases, with 10 bases left in between. Study-wide points: Surviving recipient T cells and thymic progenitors produced the high day-60 TCRbeta diversity seen in some patients. The authors attributed T-cell counts and diversity one year after transplant mostly to newly produced T cells. About two months after transplant, alpha-beta T cells reportedly came from several hundred expanded graft clones.

This clonotype was observed at least ten times. Its specificity is unknown. This specimen consisted of PBMCs, mostly from graft donor cells, obtained 360 days after TCRalphabeta/CD19-depleted stem cell transplant. This chain links TRBV20-1 with TRBJ2-3, with D hard to call. The source of this sequence is a male patient between 2 and 10 years old who had a stem cell transplant for acute myeloid leukemia, so the T cells may come from the graft donor. The CDR3 sequence is CSARGSRATDTQYF. The CDR3 DNA sequence: TGCAGTGCTAGAGGTAGCCGGGCCACAGATACGCAGTATTTT.